A single sample gave rise to the 24 T cell receptor beta chains below, sequenced in a study of monozygotic twins with inflammatory bowel disease. TCRdb re-called the 5' RACE reads and gives one entry per CDR3 protein, without DNA. The sample includes fewer than 550,000 distinct CDR3 sequences. Sequenced: blood. These receptors all stem from a human donor with ulcerative colitis or Crohn's disease, or a healthy co-twin of an affected twin (not recorded which).

The chain carries TRBV7-3 and TRBJ2-2; without DNA, the TCRdb call of TRBD2 cannot be checked. Germline CDR1 and CDR2: SGHTA and FQGTGA. The CDR3 covers 15 residues. The CDR3 region is CASSLMRGAVGELFF.

V gene TRBV28 combines with J gene TRBJ1-1; absent DNA, TCRdb's TRBD1 call cannot be checked. The CDR3 has 13 residues. Germline CDR1 and CDR2: MDHEN and SYDVKM. CDR3 residues: CASGQGLDTEAFF.

The chain combines TRBV20-1 with TRBJ2-1; the D call from TCRdb, TRBD2, cannot be confirmed without DNA. The CDR3 consists of 15 residues. Germline V gene data show CDR1 as DFQATT and CDR2 as SNEGSKA (reference sequence). The CDR3 reads CSARAEREGLGEQFF.

The chain has TRBV4-2 and TRBJ2-7; the TCRdb call, TRBD1, lacks DNA for checking. The germline gives CDR1 LGHNA, CDR2 YNFKEQ. CDR3 length: 14 residues. CDR3 region: CASSKRDRGTEQYF.

This chain joins TRBV18 and TRBJ2-1. This CDR3 spans 14 amino acids. CDR1 is KGHSH and CDR2 is LQKENI in the germline V gene. This CDR3 is CASSYTTDYNEQFF.

The J gene is TRBJ2-1, the V gene TRBV20-1; TCRdb outputs TRBD1, but without DNA this stays unchecked. Germline CDR1 is DFQATT and CDR2 is SNEGSKA (reference sequence). This CDR3 comprises 13 residues. The CDR3 region is CSAPGGGYNEQFF.

The chain links TRBV7-2 to TRBJ1-1. Per germline, CDR1 SGHTA and CDR2 FQGNSA. This CDR3 is 13 amino acids long. This chain's CDR3 is CASSLARRTEAFF.

The chain links TRBV29-1 to TRBJ2-3. The CDR3 contains 16 residues. Germline V lookup: CDR1 SQVTM, CDR2 ANQGSEA. The CDR3 sequence is CSVLRNQFTTSDTQYF.

J is TRBJ2-5 and V is TRBV5-1; TCRdb picks TRBD1, but there is no DNA to check that call. This CDR3 is built from 15 residues. CDR1 is SGHRS, CDR2 YFSETQ, per germline. Here the CDR3 reads CASSPIGGHQETQYF.

V is TRBV5-4 and J is TRBJ2-1; TCRdb returns TRBD2, unconfirmable since there is no DNA. Germline assignment: CDR1 SGHNT and CDR2 YYREEE (reference sequence). This CDR3 spans 15 amino acids. The CDR3 protein is CASSKGLAGDNEQFF.

The chain combines TRBV5-6 with TRBJ2-4; the TCRdb D gene call, TRBD1, has no DNA to confirm it. The CDR3 sequence is 16 residues long. Germline CDR1 is SGHDT and CDR2 is YYEEEE. Here the CDR3 reads CASSFQQGGTKNIQYF.

The chain couples TRBV20-1 to TRBJ2-1; TCRdb's assignment of TRBD2 cannot be checked, as there is no DNA. This CDR3 spans 11 amino acids. Germline V gene sequence: CDR1 DFQATT, CDR2 SNEGSKA (reference sequence). The CDR3 sequence: CSPSAGNEQFF.

The V call is TRBV12-3 or TRBV12-4, the J call TRBJ2-5. The CDR3 runs 12 residues. CDR3 sequence: CASNWAQETQYF.

The genes are TRBV9 and TRBJ2-2; TCRdb indicates TRBD2, and absent DNA this call remains unverified. The CDR3 has 16 amino acids. Germline lookup yields CDR1 SGDLS and CDR2 YYNGEE. The CDR3: CASSAPTSGVSGELFF.

The chain employs TRBV12-3 or TRBV12-4 and TRBJ1-4; TCRdb's D call, TRBD1, is unchecked because there is no DNA. The CDR3 consists of 15 residues. Here the CDR3 reads CASSLSQGVREKLFF.

This chain connects TRBV19 to TRBJ1-5; TCRdb picks TRBD1, but there is no DNA to check that call. The germline CDR1 and CDR2 sequences are LNHDA and SQIVND (reference sequence). The CDR3 loop spans 11 amino acids. CDR3 amino acids: CASSQGGPQHF.

This chain links TRBV11-1 with TRBJ2-5; the D call of TRBD2 rests on TCRdb alone, since no DNA is present to check it. There are 18 residues in the CDR3. Germline-derived CDR1 and CDR2 are SGHAT and FQDESV (reference sequence). The CDR3 sequence: CASSPNRTKRDKEETQYF.

The gene calls are TRBV7-9 and TRBJ1-6. Germline assignment: CDR1 SEHNR and CDR2 FQNEAQ (reference sequence). This CDR3 is 14 amino acids long. The chain's CDR3 is CASSARETNSPLHF. The variable domain in full, completed from reference TRBV7-9 and TRBJ1-6, reads DTGVSQNPRHKITKRGQNVTFRCDPISEHNRLYWYRQTLGQGPEFLTYFQNEAQLEKSRLLSDRFSAERPKGSFSTLEIQRTEQGDSAMYLCASSARETNSPLHFGNGTRLTVT.

This chain connects TRBV5-1 to TRBJ2-1; TCRdb's D call, TRBD2, is unchecked because there is no DNA. This CDR3 region has 15 residues. Germline values: CDR1 SGHRS, CDR2 YFSETQ. CDR3 amino acids: CASTPESSGYNEQFF.

The genes are TRBV12-3 or TRBV12-4 and TRBJ2-1; the D gene TCRdb calls, TRBD1, cannot be checked with no DNA. This CDR3 spans 12 amino acids. CDR3 in amino acids: CASSVGPSEQFF.

The chain joins TRBV7-2 to TRBJ1-2; TCRdb's D call of TRBD1 is untestable without DNA. This CDR3 comprises 16 residues. Per germline, CDR1 SGHTA and CDR2 FQGNSA. The CDR3 reads CASSLPPTGELNGYTF.

V is TRBV25-1 and J is TRBJ2-2; TCRdb's D call of TRBD1 is untestable without DNA. Germline CDR1 MGHDK, CDR2 SYGVNS. This CDR3 contains 14 residues. The CDR3 sequence is CASSKDRDTGELFF.

This chain connects TRBV5-1 to TRBJ1-5. This CDR3 has 13 amino acids. Germline loops: CDR1 SGHRS, CDR2 YFSETQ. CDR3 sequence: CASSVGNNQPQHF.

This chain uses TRBV19 with TRBJ2-7; TCRdb selects TRBD2, and the lack of DNA leaves this call unchecked. The CDR3 spans 14 residues. CDR1 LNHDA and CDR2 SQIVND come from the germline V gene (reference sequence). The chain's CDR3 is CASSNEGGTHEQYF.